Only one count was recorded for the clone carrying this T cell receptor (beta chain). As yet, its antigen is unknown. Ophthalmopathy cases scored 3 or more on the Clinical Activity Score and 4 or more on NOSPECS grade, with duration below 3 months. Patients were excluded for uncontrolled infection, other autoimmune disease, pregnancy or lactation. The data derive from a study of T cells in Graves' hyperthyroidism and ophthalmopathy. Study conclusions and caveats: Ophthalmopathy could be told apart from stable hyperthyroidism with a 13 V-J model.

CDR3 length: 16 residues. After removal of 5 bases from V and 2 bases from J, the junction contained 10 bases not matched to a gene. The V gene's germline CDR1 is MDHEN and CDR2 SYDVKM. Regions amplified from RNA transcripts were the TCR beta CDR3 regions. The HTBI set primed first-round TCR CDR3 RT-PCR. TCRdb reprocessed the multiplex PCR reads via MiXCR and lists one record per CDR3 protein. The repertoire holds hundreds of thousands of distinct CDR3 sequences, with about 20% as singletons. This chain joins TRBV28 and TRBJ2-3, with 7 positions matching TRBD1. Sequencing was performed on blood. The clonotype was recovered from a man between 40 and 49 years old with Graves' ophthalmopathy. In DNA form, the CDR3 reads TGTGCCAGCAGTGAGTCGACAGGGAAGGCCACAGATACGCAGTATTTT. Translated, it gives CASSESTGKATDTQYF.